The clone carrying this T cell receptor beta chain has a single count. Antigen specificity is unknown. After removal of 5 bases from V and 2 bases from J, the junction contained 3 bases not matched to a gene. Looked up from germline, CDR1 is MNHEY and CDR2 is SMNVEV (reference sequence). The CDR3 has 14 amino acids. This entry comes from a study of T cell repertoires in cytomegalovirus infection. Study-wide context: CMV epitopes that were recently identified and HLA-C-restricted were used alongside well-studied HLA-B-restricted ones. Carrying CMV and the relevant HLA type showed in public TCR beta signatures. Notes on the study in general: Ex vivo, HLA-C-restricted CMV-specific TCR beta clonotypes prevailed over the rest of the response. Summed frequency of public TCR beta families distinguished CMV carriers with the relevant HLA.

In TCRdb, the reads were re-called with MiXCR into one record per CDR3 protein. Seen here are some 940,000 distinct CDR3 sequences, approximately 30% observed once, and the top ten hold roughly 12%. This clonotype was sampled from a human donor in good health (CMV status not recorded). Some clones in this sample may be carry-over from other donors' samples. Sequencing used cultured CD8+ T cells from PBMCs, obtained from culture after CMV antigen stimulation. The chain uses TRBV27 and TRBJ2-3; TRBD1 agrees at 8 bases. This CDR3 reads CASSHRGATDTQYF. In DNA form, the CDR3 reads TGTGCCAGCAGTCACAGGGGGGCCACAGATACGCAGTATTTT.